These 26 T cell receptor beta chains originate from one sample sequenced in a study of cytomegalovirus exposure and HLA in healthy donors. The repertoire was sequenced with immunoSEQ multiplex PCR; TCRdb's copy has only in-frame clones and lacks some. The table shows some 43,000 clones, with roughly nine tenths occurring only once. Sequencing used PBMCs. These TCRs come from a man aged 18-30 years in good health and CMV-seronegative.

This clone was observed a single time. The CDR3 DNA is TGTGCCAGCAGCTCACAAGCGGGATTCACAGATACGCAGTATTTT. Protein: CASSSQAGFTDTQYF. The genes are TRBV7-2 and TRBJ2-3; 7 bases are shared with TRBD2. Losses at the gene ends were 4 bases for V and 2 bases for J; bases not matched to a gene: 6. Per germline, CDR1 SGHTA and CDR2 FQGNSA. The CDR3 loop spans 15 amino acids.

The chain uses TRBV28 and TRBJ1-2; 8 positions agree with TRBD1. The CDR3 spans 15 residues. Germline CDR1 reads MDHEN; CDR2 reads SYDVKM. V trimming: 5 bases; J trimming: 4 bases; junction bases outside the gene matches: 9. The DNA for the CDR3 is TGTGCCAGCAGTCCCCCGGACAGGGTTACCTATGGCTACACCTTC. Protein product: CASSPPDRVTYGYTF.

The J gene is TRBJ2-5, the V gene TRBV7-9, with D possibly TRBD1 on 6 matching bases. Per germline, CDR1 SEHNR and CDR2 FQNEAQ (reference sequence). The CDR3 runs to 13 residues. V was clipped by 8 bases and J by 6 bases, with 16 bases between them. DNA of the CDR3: TGTGCCAGCTTACAGGGATCCGGGAAGACCCAGTACTTC. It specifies CASLQGSGKTQYF. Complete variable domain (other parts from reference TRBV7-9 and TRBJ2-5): DTGVSQNPRHKITKRGQNVTFRCDPISEHNRLYWYRQTLGQGPEFLTYFQNEAQLEKSRLLSDRFSAERPKGSFSTLEIQRTEQGDSAMYLCASLQGSGKTQYFGPGTRLLVL.

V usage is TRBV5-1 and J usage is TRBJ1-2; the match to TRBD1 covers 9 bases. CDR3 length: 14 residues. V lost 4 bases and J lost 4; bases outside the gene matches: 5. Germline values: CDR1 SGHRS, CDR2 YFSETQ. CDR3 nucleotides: TGCGCCAGCAGCCCTCAGACAGGGGGCTATGGCTACACCTTC. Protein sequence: CASSPQTGGYGYTF.

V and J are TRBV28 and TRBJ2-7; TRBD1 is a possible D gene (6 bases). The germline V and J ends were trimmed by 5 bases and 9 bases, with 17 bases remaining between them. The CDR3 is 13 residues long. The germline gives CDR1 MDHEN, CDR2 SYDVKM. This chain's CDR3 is CASSGPTGLGQYF. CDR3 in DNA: TGTGCCAGCAGTGGACCGACAGGCCTCGGGCAGTACTTC.

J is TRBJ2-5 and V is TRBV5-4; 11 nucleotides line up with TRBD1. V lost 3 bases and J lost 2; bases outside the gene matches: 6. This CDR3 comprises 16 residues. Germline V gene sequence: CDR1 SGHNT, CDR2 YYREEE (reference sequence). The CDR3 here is CASSYGTGGSQETQYF. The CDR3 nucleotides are TGTGCCAGCAGCTACGGGACAGGGGGATCTCAAGAGACCCAGTACTTC.

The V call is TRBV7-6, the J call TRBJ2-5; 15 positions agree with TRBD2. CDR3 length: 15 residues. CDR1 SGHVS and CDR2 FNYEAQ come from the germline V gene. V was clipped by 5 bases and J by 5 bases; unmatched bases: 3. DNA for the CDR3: TGTGCCAGCAGCCCCGGACTAGCGGGAGGGGAGACCCAGTACTTC. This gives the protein CASSPGLAGGETQYF.

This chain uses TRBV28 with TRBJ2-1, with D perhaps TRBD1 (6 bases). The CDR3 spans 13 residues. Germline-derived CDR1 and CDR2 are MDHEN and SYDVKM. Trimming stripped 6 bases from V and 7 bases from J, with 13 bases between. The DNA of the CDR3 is TGTGCCAGCAGGGGGACATTGAGTAATGAGCAGTTCTTC. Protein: CASRGTLSNEQFF.

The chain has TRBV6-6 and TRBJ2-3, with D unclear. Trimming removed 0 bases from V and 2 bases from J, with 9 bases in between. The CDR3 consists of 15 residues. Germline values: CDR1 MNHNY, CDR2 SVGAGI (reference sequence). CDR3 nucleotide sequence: TGTGCCAGCAGTTACTCGAGTTTTATCACAGATACGCAGTATTTT. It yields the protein CASSYSSFITDTQYF.

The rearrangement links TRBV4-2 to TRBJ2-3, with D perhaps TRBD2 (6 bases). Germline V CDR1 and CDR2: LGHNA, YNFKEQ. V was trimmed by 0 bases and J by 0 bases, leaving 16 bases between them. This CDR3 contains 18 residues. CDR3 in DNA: TGTGCCAGCAGCCAAGACGGGTTGGCGGGGTTCAGCACAGATACGCAGTATTTT. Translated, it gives CASSQDGLAGFSTDTQYF.

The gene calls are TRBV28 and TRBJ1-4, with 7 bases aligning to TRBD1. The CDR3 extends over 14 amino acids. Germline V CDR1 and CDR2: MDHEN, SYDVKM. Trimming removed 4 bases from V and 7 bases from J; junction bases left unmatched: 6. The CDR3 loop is CASSSTGLGEKLFF. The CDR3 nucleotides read TGTGCCAGCAGTTCGACAGGGTTGGGTGAAAAACTGTTTTTT.

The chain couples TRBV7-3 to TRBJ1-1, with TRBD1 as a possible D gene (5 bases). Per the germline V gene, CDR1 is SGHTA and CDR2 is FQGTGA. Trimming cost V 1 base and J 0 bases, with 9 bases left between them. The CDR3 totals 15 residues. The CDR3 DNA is TGTGCCAGCAGCTTAAGCCCGACAGTGAACACTGAAGCTTTCTTT. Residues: CASSLSPTVNTEAFF.

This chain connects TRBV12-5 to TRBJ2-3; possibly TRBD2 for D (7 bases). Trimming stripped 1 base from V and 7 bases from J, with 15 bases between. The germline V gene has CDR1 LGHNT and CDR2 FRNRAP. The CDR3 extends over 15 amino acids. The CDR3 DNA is TGTGCTAGTGGTTTGGCGGGGGGCCTCCGCAATACGCAGTATTTT. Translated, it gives CASGLAGGLRNTQYF.

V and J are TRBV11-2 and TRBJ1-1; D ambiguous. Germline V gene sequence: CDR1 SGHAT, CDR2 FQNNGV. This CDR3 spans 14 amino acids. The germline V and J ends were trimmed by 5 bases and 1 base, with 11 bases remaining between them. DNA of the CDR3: TGTGCCAGCAGCCTAGTGGGCCCGAACACTGAAGCTTTCTTT. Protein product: CASSLVGPNTEAFF.

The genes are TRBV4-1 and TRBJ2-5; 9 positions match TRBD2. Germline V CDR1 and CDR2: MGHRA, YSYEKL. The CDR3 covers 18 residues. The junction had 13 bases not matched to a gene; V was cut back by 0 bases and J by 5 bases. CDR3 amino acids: CASSQDPPSGKVAETQYF. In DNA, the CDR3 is TGCGCCAGCAGCCAAGATCCGCCTAGCGGGAAAGTCGCCGAGACCCAGTACTTC.

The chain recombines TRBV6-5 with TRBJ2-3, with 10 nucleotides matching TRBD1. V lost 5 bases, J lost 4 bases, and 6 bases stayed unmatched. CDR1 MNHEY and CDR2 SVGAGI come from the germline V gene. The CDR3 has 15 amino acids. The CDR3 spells CASSRTGQGADTQYF. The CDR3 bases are TGTGCCAGCAGTCGCACCGGACAGGGGGCAGATACGCAGTATTTT.

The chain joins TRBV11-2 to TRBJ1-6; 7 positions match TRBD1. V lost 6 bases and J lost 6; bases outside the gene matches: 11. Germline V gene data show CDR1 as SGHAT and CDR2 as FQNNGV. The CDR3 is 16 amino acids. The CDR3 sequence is CASSFPATGSNSPLHF. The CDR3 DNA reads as TGTGCCAGCAGTTTTCCCGCGACAGGGAGTAATTCACCCCTCCACTTT.

DNA of the CDR3: TGCGCCAGCAGCCTCCGGGCGGGGGACTATGGCTACACCTTC. Translating gives CASSLRAGDYGYTF. The chain uses TRBV5-1 and TRBJ1-2; D is possibly TRBD1 (5 bases). There are 14 residues in the CDR3. V was trimmed by 4 bases and J by 3 bases, leaving 13 bases between them. CDR1 is SGHRS, CDR2 YFSETQ, per germline.

CDR3 sequence: CATSRSLPGEGGYTF. The CDR3 nucleotides read TGTGCCACCAGCAGATCCCTCCCAGGGGAGGGTGGCTACACCTTC. The gene calls are TRBV15 and TRBJ1-2; possible D gene TRBD1, 6 bases. The CDR3 spans 15 residues. V lost 2 bases to trimming and J lost 7 bases, with 17 bases between them. Germline lookup yields CDR1 LNHNV and CDR2 YYDKDF (reference sequence).

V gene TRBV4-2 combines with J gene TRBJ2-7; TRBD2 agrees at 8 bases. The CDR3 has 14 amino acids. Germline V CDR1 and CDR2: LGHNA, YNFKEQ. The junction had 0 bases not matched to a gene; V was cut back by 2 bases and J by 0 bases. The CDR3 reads CASSQLAGSYEQYF. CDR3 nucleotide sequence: TGTGCCAGCAGCCAACTAGCGGGCTCCTACGAGCAGTACTTC.

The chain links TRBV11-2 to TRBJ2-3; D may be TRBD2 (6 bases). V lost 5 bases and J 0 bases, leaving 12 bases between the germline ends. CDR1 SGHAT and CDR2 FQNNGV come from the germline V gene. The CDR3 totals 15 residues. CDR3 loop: CASSGAGLSTDTQYF. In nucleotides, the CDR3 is TGTGCCAGCAGCGGAGCGGGTCTTAGCACAGATACGCAGTATTTT. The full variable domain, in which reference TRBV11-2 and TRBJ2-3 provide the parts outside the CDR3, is EAGVAQSPRYKIIEKRQSVAFWCNPISGHATLYWYQQILGQGPKLLIQFQNNGVVDDSQLPKDRFSAERLKGVDSTLKIQPAKLEDSAVYLCASSGAGLSTDTQYFGPGTRLTVL.

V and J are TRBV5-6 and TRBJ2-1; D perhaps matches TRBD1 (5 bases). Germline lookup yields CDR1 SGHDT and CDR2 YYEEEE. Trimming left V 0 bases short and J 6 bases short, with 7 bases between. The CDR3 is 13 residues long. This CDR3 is CASSLGQPNEQFF. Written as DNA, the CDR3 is TGTGCCAGCAGCTTGGGACAGCCCAATGAGCAGTTCTTC.

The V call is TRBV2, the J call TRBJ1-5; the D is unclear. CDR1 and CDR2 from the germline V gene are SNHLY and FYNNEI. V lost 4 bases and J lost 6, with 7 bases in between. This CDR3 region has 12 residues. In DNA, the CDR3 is TGTGCCAGCAGTGTGTCTTCTCAGCCCCAGCATTTT. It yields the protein CASSVSSQPQHF.

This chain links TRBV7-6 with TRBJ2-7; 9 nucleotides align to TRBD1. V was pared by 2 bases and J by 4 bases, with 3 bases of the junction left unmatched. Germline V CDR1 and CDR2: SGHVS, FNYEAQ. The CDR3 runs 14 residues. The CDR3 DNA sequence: TGTGCCAGCAGCTTACTGGACAGGGGTTACGAGCAGTACTTC. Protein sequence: CASSLLDRGYEQYF.

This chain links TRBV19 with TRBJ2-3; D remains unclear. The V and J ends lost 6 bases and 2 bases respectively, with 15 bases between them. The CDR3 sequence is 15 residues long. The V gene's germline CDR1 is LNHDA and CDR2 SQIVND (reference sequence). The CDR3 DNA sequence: TGTGCCAGTAGGGAATTGACTGGAGTCACAGATACGCAGTATTTT. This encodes CASRELTGVTDTQYF.

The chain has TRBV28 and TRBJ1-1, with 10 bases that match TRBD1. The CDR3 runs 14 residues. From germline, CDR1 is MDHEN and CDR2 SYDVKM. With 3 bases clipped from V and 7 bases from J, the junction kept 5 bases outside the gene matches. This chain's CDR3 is CASSLTGGRGEAFF. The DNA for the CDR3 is TGTGCCAGCAGTTTGACAGGGGGCAGGGGTGAAGCTTTCTTT.